The clone carrying this TCR beta chain occurred many times. Antigen unknown. Diagnostic decisions used clinical symptoms, serum thyroxine and TRAb, thyroid ultrasound and orbital computed tomography. The CDR3 has 14 amino acids. V lost 10 bases, J lost 2 bases, and 17 bases lay in between. This specimen comes from a study of T cells in Graves' hyperthyroidism and ophthalmopathy. Looking at the study overall: Pretreatment peripheral blood was obtained at initial diagnosis. Study-level findings and limits: Most clonotypes expanded in thyroid above 0.001 were likewise present in blood.

Researchers amplified the TCR beta CDR3 regions from RNA transcripts. The TCR CDR3 first-round RT-PCR relied on the HTBI primer set. Using its own MiXCR run on the multiplex PCR reads, TCRdb lists one record per CDR3 protein. Altogether roughly 400,000 distinct CDR3 sequences are present, 11% to 15% being singletons, with the ten largest covering around 28%. Material for sequencing was blood. This rearrangement joins TRBV12-3 or TRBV12-4 to TRBJ2-5; D may correspond to TRBD1 or TRBD2 (5 bases each). The TCR was taken from a man between 45 and 60 years old with Graves' ophthalmopathy. In nucleotides, the CDR3 is TGTGCCACCCACGGGACGGGGAGACAAGAGACCCAGTACTTC. It codes for CATHGTGRQETQYF.